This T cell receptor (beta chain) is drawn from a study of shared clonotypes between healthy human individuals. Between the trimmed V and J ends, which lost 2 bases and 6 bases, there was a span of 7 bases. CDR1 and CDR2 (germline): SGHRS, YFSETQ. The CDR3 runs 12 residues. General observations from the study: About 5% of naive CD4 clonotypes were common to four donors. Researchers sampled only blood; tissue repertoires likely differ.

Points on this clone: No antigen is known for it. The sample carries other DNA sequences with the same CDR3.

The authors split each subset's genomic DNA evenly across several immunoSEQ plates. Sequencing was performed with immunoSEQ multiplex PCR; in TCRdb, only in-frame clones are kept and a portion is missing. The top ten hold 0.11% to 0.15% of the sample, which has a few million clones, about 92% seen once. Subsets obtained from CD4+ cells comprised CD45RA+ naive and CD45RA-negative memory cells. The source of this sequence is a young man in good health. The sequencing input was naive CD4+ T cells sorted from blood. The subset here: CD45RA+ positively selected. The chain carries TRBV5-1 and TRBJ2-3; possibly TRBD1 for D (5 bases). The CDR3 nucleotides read TGCGCCAGCAGCTTACAGGAGGATACGCAGTATTTT. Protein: CASSLQEDTQYF.